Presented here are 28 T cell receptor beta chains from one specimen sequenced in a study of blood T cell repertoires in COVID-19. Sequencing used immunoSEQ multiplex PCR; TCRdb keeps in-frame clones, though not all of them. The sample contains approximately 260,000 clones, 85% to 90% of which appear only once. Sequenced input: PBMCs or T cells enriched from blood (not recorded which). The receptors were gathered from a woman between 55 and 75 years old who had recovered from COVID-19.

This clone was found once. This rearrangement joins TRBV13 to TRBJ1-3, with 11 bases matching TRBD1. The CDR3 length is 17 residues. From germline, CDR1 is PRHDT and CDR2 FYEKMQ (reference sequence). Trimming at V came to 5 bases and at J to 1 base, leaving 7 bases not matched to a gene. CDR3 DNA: TGTGCCAGCAGCCTCCGGGACAGGGGGTTTTCTGGAAACACCATATATTTT. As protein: CASSLRDRGFSGNTIYF.

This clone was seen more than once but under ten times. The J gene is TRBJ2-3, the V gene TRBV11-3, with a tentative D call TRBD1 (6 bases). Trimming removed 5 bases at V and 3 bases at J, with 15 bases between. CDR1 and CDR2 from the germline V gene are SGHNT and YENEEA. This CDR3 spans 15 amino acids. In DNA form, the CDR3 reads TGTGCCAGCAGCCCGCAGGGGTACAATACAGATACGCAGTATTTT. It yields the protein CASSPQGYNTDTQYF.

The CDR3 spells CATSDFSGGTGELFF. CDR3 nucleotide sequence: TGTGCCACCAGTGATTTTAGCGGAGGCACCGGGGAGCTGTTTTTT. The V gene is TRBV24-1, the J gene TRBJ2-2, with D maybe TRBD2 (6 bases). Germline CDR1 KGHDR, CDR2 SFDVKD. The CDR3 length is 15 residues. Between the trimmed V and J ends, which lost 1 base and 4 bases, there was a span of 9 bases.

CDR3 sequence reads: CASSTRPREGTYGYTF. In nucleotides, the CDR3 is TGTGCCAGCAGCACACGCCCCAGGGAGGGTACCTATGGCTACACCTTC. The chain uses TRBV9 and TRBJ1-2; a possible D gene is TRBD1 (5 bases). Looked up from germline, CDR1 is SGDLS and CDR2 is YYNGEE. Deletions cut 4 bases from V and 4 bases from J, with 20 bases between. This CDR3 spans 16 amino acids.

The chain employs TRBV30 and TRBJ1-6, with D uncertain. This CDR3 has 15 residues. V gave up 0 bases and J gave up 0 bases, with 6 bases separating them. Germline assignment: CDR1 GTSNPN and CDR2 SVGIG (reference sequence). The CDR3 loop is CAWSVTGSYNSPLHF. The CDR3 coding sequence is TGTGCCTGGAGTGTGACGGGCTCCTATAATTCACCCCTCCACTTT.

CDR3 loop: CASSSGTGIHNEQFF. The CDR3 DNA follows: TGTGCCAGCAGCTCCGGGACAGGGATCCACAATGAGCAGTTCTTC. V and J are TRBV7-9 and TRBJ2-1, with 9 bases identical to TRBD1. There are 15 residues in the CDR3. Germline CDR1 and CDR2: SEHNR and FQNEAQ (reference sequence). The J segment lost 5 bases and the V segment lost 4 bases, leaving 6 bases of the junction unmatched.

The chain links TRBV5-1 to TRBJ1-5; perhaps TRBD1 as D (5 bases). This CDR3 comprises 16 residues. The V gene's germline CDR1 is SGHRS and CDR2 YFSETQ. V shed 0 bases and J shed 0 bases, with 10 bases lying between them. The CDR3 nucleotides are TGCGCCAGCAGCTTGGGATCCGGGGGTAGCAATCAGCCCCAGCATTTT. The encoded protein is CASSLGSGGSNQPQHF.

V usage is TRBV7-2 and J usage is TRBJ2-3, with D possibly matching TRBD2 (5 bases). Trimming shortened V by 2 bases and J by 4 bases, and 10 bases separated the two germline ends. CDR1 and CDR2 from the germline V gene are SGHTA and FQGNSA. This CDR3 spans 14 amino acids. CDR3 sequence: CASSLLSGPDTQYF. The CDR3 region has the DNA TGTGCCAGCAGCTTACTGAGCGGTCCAGATACGCAGTATTTT. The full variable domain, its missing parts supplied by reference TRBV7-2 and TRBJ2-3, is GAGVSQSPSNKVTEKGKDVELRCDPISGHTALYWYRQSLGQGLEFLIYFQGNSAPDKSGLPSDRFSAERTGGSVSTLTIQRTQQEDSAVYLCASSLLSGPDTQYFGPGTRLTVL.

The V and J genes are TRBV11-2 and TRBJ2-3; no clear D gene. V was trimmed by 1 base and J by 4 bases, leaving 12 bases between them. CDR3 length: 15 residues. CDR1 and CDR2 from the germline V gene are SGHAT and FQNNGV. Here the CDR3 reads CASSLAARGSDTQYF. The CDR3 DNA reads TGTGCCAGCAGCTTAGCCGCCAGAGGATCAGATACGCAGTATTTT.

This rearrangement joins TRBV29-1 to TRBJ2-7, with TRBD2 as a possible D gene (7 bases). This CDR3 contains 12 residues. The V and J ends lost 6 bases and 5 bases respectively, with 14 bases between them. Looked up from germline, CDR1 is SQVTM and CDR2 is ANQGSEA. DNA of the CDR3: TGCAGCGTCGAGGGGGGAGGGCACGAGCAGTACTTC. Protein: CSVEGGGHEQYF.

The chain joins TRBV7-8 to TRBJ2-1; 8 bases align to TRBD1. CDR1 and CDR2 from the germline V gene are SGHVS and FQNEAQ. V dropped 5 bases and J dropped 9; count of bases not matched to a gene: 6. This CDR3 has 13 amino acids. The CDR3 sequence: CASSTGQGGEQFF. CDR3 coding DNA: TGTGCCAGCAGCACCGGACAGGGCGGTGAGCAGTTCTTC.

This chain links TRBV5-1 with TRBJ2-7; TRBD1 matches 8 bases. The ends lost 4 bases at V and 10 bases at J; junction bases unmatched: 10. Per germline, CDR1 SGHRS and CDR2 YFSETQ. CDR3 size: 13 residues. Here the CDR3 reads CASSADGQGYQYF. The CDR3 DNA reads TGCGCCAGCAGCGCCGATGGACAGGGTTATCAGTACTTC.

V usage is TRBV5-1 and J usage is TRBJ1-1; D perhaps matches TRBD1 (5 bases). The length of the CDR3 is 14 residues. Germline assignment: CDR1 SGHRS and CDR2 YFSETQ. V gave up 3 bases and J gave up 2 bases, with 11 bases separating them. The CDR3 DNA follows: TGCGCCAGCAGCTCCCCGACAGATAACACTGAAGCTTTCTTT. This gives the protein CASSSPTDNTEAFF.

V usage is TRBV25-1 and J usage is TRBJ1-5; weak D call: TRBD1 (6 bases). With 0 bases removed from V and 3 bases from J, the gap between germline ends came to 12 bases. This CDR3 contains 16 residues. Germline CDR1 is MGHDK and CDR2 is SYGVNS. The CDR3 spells CASSEYGGPNNQPQHF. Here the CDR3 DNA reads TGTGCCAGCAGTGAATACGGGGGGCCAAACAATCAGCCCCAGCATTTT.

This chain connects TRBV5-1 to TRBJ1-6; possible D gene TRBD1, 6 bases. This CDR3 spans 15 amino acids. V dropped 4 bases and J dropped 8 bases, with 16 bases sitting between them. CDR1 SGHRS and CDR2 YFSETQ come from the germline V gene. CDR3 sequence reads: CASSQRTAGDSPLHF. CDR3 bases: TGCGCCAGCAGCCAGAGGACAGCGGGAGATTCACCCCTCCACTTT.

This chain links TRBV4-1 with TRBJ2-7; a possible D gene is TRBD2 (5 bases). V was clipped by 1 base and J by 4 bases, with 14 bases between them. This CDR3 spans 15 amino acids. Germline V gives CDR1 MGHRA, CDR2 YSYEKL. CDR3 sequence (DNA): TGCGCCAGCAGCCAAGTTAAGGGTCGGGATTACGAGCAGTACTTC. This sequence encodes CASSQVKGRDYEQYF.

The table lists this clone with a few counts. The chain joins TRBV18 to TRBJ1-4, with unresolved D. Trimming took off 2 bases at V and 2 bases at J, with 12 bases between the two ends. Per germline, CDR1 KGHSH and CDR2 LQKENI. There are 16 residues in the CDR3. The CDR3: CASSPFEGTTNEKLFF. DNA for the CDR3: TGTGCCAGCTCACCATTTGAGGGAACGACTAATGAAAAACTGTTTTTT.

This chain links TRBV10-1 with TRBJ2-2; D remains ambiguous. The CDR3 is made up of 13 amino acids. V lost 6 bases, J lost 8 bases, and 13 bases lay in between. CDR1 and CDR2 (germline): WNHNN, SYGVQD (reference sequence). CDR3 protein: CASRLTPQGELFF. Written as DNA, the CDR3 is TGCGCCAGCAGGCTGACTCCCCAAGGGGAGCTGTTTTTT.

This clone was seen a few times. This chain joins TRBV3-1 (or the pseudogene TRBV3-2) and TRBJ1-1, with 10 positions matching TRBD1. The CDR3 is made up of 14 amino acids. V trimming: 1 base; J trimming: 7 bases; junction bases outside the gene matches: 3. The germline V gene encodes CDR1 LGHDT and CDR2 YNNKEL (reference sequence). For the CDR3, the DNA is TGTGCCAGCAGCCAAGCCGACAGGGGGCATGAAGCTTTCTTT. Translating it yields CASSQADRGHEAFF.

The CDR3 loop is CANLGQLQETQYF. The CDR3, as DNA: TGTGCCAACCTGGGACAGCTACAAGAGACCCAGTACTTC. The J gene is TRBJ2-5, the V gene TRBV27; 7 positions agree with TRBD1. Germline CDR1 and CDR2: MNHEY and SMNVEV (reference sequence). V dropped 10 bases and J dropped 2; count of bases not matched to a gene: 7. The CDR3 runs to 13 residues.

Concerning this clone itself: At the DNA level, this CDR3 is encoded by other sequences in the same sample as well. The CDR3 nucleotides read TGTGCCAGCAGCAGGACTAGCGGGACAGATACGCAGTATTTT. Protein sequence: CASSRTSGTDTQYF. The gene calls are TRBV7-3 and TRBJ2-3, with 11 bases lining up with TRBD2. Trimming cost V 5 bases and J 3 bases; bases outside gene matches: 1. The CDR3 contains 14 residues. Germline CDR1 is SGHTA and CDR2 is FQGTGA.

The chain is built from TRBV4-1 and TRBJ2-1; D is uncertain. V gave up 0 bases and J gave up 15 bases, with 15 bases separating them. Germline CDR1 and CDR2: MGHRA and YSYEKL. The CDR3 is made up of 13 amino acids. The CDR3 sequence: CASSQDTAAPRFF. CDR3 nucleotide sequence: TGCGCCAGCAGCCAAGATACGGCGGCGCCGCGGTTCTTC.

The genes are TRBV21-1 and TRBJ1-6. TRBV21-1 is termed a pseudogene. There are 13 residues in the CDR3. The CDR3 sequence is CASSKGRGGPLHF. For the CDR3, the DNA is TGTGCCAGCAGCAAAGGACGGGGTGGACCCCTCCACTTT.

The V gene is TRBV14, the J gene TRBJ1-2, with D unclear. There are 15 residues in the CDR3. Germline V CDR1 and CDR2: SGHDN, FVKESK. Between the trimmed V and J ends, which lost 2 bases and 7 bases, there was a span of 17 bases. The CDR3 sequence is CASSQFTSLRFGYTF. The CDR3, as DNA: TGTGCCAGCAGCCAATTCACTAGTCTTCGGTTTGGCTACACCTTC.

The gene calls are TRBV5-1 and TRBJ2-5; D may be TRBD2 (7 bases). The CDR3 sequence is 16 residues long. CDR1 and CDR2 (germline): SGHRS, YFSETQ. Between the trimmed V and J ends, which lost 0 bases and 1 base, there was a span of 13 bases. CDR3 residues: CASSLALAGAQETQYF. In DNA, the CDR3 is TGCGCCAGCAGCTTGGCCCTGGCGGGGGCCCAAGAGACCCAGTACTTC.

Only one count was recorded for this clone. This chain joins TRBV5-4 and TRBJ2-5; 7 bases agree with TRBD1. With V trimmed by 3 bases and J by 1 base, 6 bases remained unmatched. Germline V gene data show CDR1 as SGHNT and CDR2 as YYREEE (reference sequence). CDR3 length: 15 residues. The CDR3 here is CASSSRTGRQETQYF. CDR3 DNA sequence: TGTGCCAGCAGCTCAAGGACAGGTCGCCAAGAGACCCAGTACTTC.

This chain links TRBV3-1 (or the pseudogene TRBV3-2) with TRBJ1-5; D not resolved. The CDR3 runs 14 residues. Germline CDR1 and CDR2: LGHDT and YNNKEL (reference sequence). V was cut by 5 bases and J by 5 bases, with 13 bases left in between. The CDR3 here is CASSSATADQPQHF. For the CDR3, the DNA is TGTGCCAGCAGCTCAGCGACGGCCGATCAGCCCCAGCATTTT.

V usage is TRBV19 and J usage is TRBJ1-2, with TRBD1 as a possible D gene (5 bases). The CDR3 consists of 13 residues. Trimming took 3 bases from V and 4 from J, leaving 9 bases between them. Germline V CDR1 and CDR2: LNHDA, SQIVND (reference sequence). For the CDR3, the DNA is TGTGCCAGTAGTATGCAGGGCACCTATGGCTACACCTTC. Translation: CASSMQGTYGYTF.